This TCR beta chain was identified in a study of tumor and adjacent non-tumor tissue in lung cancer. The library came from three nested PCR rounds adapted from ARM-PCR protocols. TCRdb analysed the multiplex PCR reads with MiXCR anew, one entry per CDR3 protein. Of 100,000 or so distinct CDR3 sequences listed, 80% are singletons. This CDR3 has 13 residues. Germline V lookup: CDR1 SGHRS, CDR2 YFSETQ. RNA was extracted from bulk tissue without any cell sorting. This non-tumor lung sample came from over 3 cm beyond the tumor edge. This clonotype was observed a handful of times. The junction differs from germline at one of its ends, possibly a read error.

This receptor was taken from a man aged 55 to 70 with small cell lung cancer. The chain links TRBV5-1 to TRBJ2-7, with D hard to call. Material for sequencing was distant non-tumor lung tissue. Here the CDR3 DNA reads TGCGCCAGCAGCCTCGACTCGTCCTACGAGCAGTGCTTC. Protein: CASSLDSSYEQCF.